The 6 T cell receptor beta chains reported below all come from one sample, sequenced in a study of graft-versus-host responses after intestinal transplantation. Here immunoSEQ multiplex PCR was the method, and the copy in TCRdb shows in-frame clones only, minus some. This table holds some 76,000 clones, 87% found once. These receptors' antigens are unknown. This specimen consisted of unstimulated CD8+ T cells sorted from spleen or lymph node cells, obtained before transplant. All receptors come from a human donor who was the organ donor for an intestinal transplant.

J is TRBJ2-5 and V is TRBV27, with 10 bases that match TRBD2. Looked up from germline, CDR1 is MNHEY and CDR2 is SMNVEV (reference sequence). Unmatched junction bases numbered 8, after V lost 2 bases and J lost 5 bases. This CDR3 has 16 residues. CDR3 coding DNA: TGTGCCAGCAGTTTACAGAGCGGGGGGGCTTGGGAGACCCAGTACTTC. Its protein product is CASSLQSGGAWETQYF.

The gene calls are TRBV4-1 and TRBJ1-4, with 8 bases matching TRBD1. The CDR3 has 14 amino acids. Per the germline V gene, CDR1 is MGHRA and CDR2 is YSYEKL. J gave up 6 bases and V 8 bases, and 8 bases lay outside the gene matches. This CDR3 is CASSQGAVYEKLFF. CDR3 sequence (DNA): TGCGCCAGCTCTCAGGGGGCCGTTTATGAAAAACTGTTTTTT.

This clone appeared a single time. This chain uses TRBV28 with TRBJ1-2; no definite D call. The CDR3 loop spans 15 amino acids. Germline V gives CDR1 MDHEN, CDR2 SYDVKM. Trimming left V 7 bases short and J 0 bases short, with 15 bases between. The CDR3 bases are TGTGCCAGCACCACGGTGGAGGGAGCTAACTATGGCTACACCTTC. As protein: CASTTVEGANYGYTF.

The chain recombines TRBV25-1 with TRBJ1-2; D is undetermined. There are 18 residues in the CDR3. CDR1 MGHDK and CDR2 SYGVNS come from the germline V gene. With 0 bases removed from V and 0 bases from J, the gap between germline ends came to 17 bases. CDR3 in DNA: TGTGCCAGCAGTGAATATATTACCCGTCTGGACTCTAACTATGGCTACACCTTC. As protein: CASSEYITRLDSNYGYTF.

This clone was detected once. This chain connects TRBV30 to TRBJ1-2, with a possible D match to TRBD1 (6 bases). Trimming shortened V by 7 bases and J by 2 bases, and 11 bases separated the two germline ends. Germline values: CDR1 GTSNPN, CDR2 SVGIG (reference sequence). The CDR3 totals 12 residues. The CDR3 protein is CAFNTGNYGYTF. CDR3 coding DNA: TGTGCCTTTAATACAGGGAACTATGGCTACACCTTC.

The genes are TRBV19 and TRBJ2-7; D possibly corresponds to TRBD1 (5 bases). CDR1 is LNHDA, CDR2 SQIVND, per germline (reference sequence). The CDR3 runs 15 residues. V was cut by 6 bases and J by 1 base, with 16 bases left in between. The CDR3 protein is CASSSSRDFSYEQYF. The CDR3 DNA reads as TGTGCCAGTAGCTCTTCCAGGGATTTTTCCTACGAGCAGTACTTC.